A single sample gave rise to the 32 T cell receptor beta chains below, sequenced in a study of post-analysis software for immune sequencing data. Study-level findings and limits: Five or six TRBV segments (TRBV5-6, TRBV5-1 and TRBV20-1 among them) occurred more frequently in patients than in controls.

Sequencing libraries made from TCR beta cDNA carried unique molecular identifiers. MiXCR was run by TCRdb on the PCR reads, yielding one entry per CDR3 protein. Of fewer than 700,000 distinct CDR3 sequences listed, about 40% are singletons. The antigens for these receptors are not known. The sequenced sample was blood. Source of these receptors: a girl between 10 and 17 years old with multiple sclerosis.

The chain is built from TRBV5-1 and TRBJ2-1; no clear D gene. The CDR3 runs 15 residues. Germline assignment: CDR1 SGHRS and CDR2 YFSETQ. Trimming removed 2 bases at V and 6 bases at J, with 15 bases between. The CDR3 DNA reads as TGCGCCAGCAGCTTAACTACGGGTACGAGCAATGAGCAGTTCTTC. Protein: CASSLTTGTSNEQFF.

Notes on this clonotype: A single base separates this from a much larger clone, so it may be a read error. The chain joins TRBV12-3 or TRBV12-4 to TRBJ1-2; TRBD1 is a possible D gene (6 bases). Deletions cut 1 base from V and 7 bases from J, with 10 bases between. The CDR3 contains 13 residues. CDR3 nucleotides: TGTGCCAGCAGTTTAGGGACAGTCTGTGGCTACACCTTC. Residues: CASSLGTVCGYTF.

This rearrangement joins TRBV4-2 to TRBJ1-1; 8 positions agree with TRBD1. There are 14 residues in the CDR3. V dropped 4 bases and J dropped 4; count of bases not matched to a gene: 5. Germline CDR1 LGHNA, CDR2 YNFKEQ. CDR3 sequence reads: CASSPGQDSTEAFF. The CDR3 DNA sequence: TGTGCCAGCAGCCCGGGACAGGATTCCACTGAAGCTTTCTTT.

V is TRBV6-1 and J is TRBJ2-5; 10 nucleotides match TRBD1. The CDR3 runs to 15 residues. Losses at the gene ends were 6 bases for V and 4 bases for J; bases not matched to a gene: 8. Germline loops: CDR1 MNHNS, CDR2 SASEGT. The CDR3 DNA reads TGTGCCAGCAGCTCGGGACAGGGGAGGGGAGAGACCCAGTACTTC. Protein sequence: CASSSGQGRGETQYF.

This clonotype was counted only a few times. The rearrangement uses TRBV7-2 and TRBJ1-2; weak D call: TRBD1 (6 bases). The CDR3 spans 13 residues. V lost 5 bases to trimming and J lost 1 base, with 8 bases between them. Per germline, CDR1 SGHTA and CDR2 FQGNSA. The CDR3: CASSRQDNYGYTF. For the CDR3, the DNA is TGTGCCAGCAGCCGACAGGATAACTATGGCTACACCTTC.

There are a few counts of this clonotype. V and J are TRBV27 and TRBJ1-2, with D possibly TRBD1 on 6 matching bases. Trimming removed 3 bases from V and 8 bases from J, with 10 bases in between. This CDR3 has 12 residues. CDR1 is MNHEY, CDR2 SMNVEV, per germline (reference sequence). The CDR3 DNA sequence: TGTGCCAGCAGTTTGGCCAGGGGCGGCTACACCTTC. Translation gives CASSLARGGYTF.

This clonotype was counted only a few times. The V gene is TRBV9, the J gene TRBJ1-2, with a weak D call TRBD1 (6 bases). The germline V gene has CDR1 SGDLS and CDR2 YYNGEE. The CDR3 sequence is 15 residues long. V lost 8 bases to trimming and J lost 6 bases, with 23 bases between them. The chain's CDR3 is CASARKAGDRDGYTF. In DNA, the CDR3 is TGTGCCAGTGCGAGGAAGGCAGGGGATAGGGATGGCTACACCTTC.

This sequence joins TRBV20-1 and TRBJ2-1, with D perhaps TRBD1 (6 bases). The ends were cut back, 5 bases at V and 7 bases at J, with 21 bases in the middle. The CDR3 has 15 amino acids. Germline values: CDR1 DFQATT, CDR2 SNEGSKA (reference sequence). The CDR3 here is CSAGMPGAGVNEQFF. CDR3 bases: TGCAGTGCTGGAATGCCCGGGGCAGGGGTGAATGAGCAGTTCTTC.

This clonotype has only a few counts. The chain has TRBV2 and TRBJ2-7, with D perhaps TRBD1 (6 bases). The CDR3 is 12 amino acids. Trimming left V 9 bases short and J 6 bases short, with 15 bases between. Germline CDR1 is SNHLY and CDR2 is FYNNEI. CDR3 coding DNA: TGTGCCAGTACCCTAAAGGGGGTCGAGCAGTACTTC. Translated, it gives CASTLKGVEQYF.

The chain carries TRBV27 and TRBJ2-5, with 11 positions matching TRBD1. The J call is in doubt because the DNA end fits TRBJ2-7 better. Germline V CDR1 and CDR2: MNHEY, SMNVEV (reference sequence). This CDR3 spans 16 amino acids. The CDR3 DNA reads as TGTGCCAGCAGCCGTTCTTTCGGGACAGGGGGGGACGAGCAGTACTTC. Protein: CASSRSFGTGGDEQYF.

This clonotype has only a few counts. V is TRBV24-1 and J is TRBJ2-3; 12 bases are a match to TRBD2. Unmatched junction bases numbered 8, after V lost 4 bases and J lost 1 base. There are 18 residues in the CDR3. Germline loops: CDR1 KGHDR, CDR2 SFDVKD. The CDR3 protein is CATSDPPGLAGRTDTQYF. The DNA of the CDR3 is TGTGCCACCAGTGACCCACCCGGACTAGCGGGACGCACAGATACGCAGTATTTT.

This clonotype was picked up a small number of times. The chain employs TRBV6-1 and TRBJ1-5, with D uncertain. Germline V gene data show CDR1 as MNHNS and CDR2 as SASEGT. Trimming shortened V by 2 bases and J by 0 bases, and 8 bases separated the two germline ends. The length of the CDR3 is 15 residues. This CDR3 is CASSETQASNQPQHF. The CDR3 DNA follows: TGTGCCAGCAGTGAAACCCAGGCTAGCAATCAGCCCCAGCATTTT.

Many counts were recorded for this clonotype. This rearrangement joins TRBV5-1 to TRBJ2-3; 13 nucleotides agree with TRBD2. From germline, CDR1 is SGHRS and CDR2 YFSETQ. There are 16 residues in the CDR3. The V and J ends lost 3 bases and 1 base, in that order; junction bases with no gene match: 2. The CDR3 loop reads CASSSGTSGGTDTQYF. The CDR3 region has the DNA TGCGCCAGCAGCTCCGGGACTAGCGGGGGCACAGATACGCAGTATTTT.

The genes are TRBV3-1 and TRBJ2-5; a possible D gene is TRBD2 (6 bases). The V end was cut by 7 bases, the J end by 12 bases, with 27 bases between. Germline assignment: CDR1 LGHDT and CDR2 YNNKEL (reference sequence). There are 15 residues in the CDR3. Here the CDR3 DNA reads TGTGCCAGCACTCTATCTAGCCAGCGGGCAAGGGAGGAGTACTTC. Translated, it gives CASTLSSQRAREEYF.

This chain joins TRBV12-3 or TRBV12-4 and TRBJ1-5; D ambiguous. The CDR3 contains 13 residues. Trimming shortened V by 6 bases and J by 5 bases, and 11 bases separated the two germline ends. The CDR3 region has the DNA TGTGCCAGCAGCCTGGACGGTTATCAGCCCCAGCATTTT. The encoded protein is CASSLDGYQPQHF.

The chain couples TRBV6-5 to TRBJ1-6; D possibly corresponds to TRBD1 (6 bases). V lost 6 bases and J 3 bases, leaving 9 bases between the germline ends. The CDR3 contains 14 residues. Germline CDR1 MNHEY, CDR2 SVGAGI. CDR3 nucleotides: TGTGCCAGCAGGCCGGGACACTATAATTCACCCCTCCACTTT. Translated, it gives CASRPGHYNSPLHF.

This clonotype was seen a single time. The CDR3 loop reads CASSLGDRPYSTDTQYF. The CDR3 DNA reads TGCGCCAGCAGCCTCGGGGACAGGCCCTATAGCACAGATACGCAGTATTTT. The rearrangement uses TRBV5-1 and TRBJ2-3; 8 bases match TRBD1. The ends lost 4 bases at V and 0 bases at J; junction bases unmatched: 10. The CDR3 is made up of 17 amino acids. Germline-derived CDR1 and CDR2 are SGHRS and YFSETQ.

The gene calls are TRBV9 and TRBJ1-5, with D perhaps matching TRBD1 (5 bases). CDR3 size: 14 residues. Trimming removed 0 bases from V and 9 bases from J, with 13 bases in between. Germline CDR1 and CDR2: SGDLS and YYNGEE. The CDR3, as DNA: TGTGCCAGCAGCGTAGACCCTCGGGGGGGGCCCCAGCATTTT. It encodes CASSVDPRGGPQHF.

The table lists this clonotype with a few counts. The genes are TRBV6-5 and TRBJ2-1; D may correspond to TRBD1 or TRBD2 (8 bases each). Germline assignment: CDR1 MNHEY and CDR2 SVGAGI. Trimming removed 7 bases at V and 8 bases at J, with 33 bases between. This CDR3 is built from 19 residues. In nucleotides, the CDR3 is TGTGCCAGCACCCCAGGGGGCGAAGGGGGCGGGAGGTCTGTCGATGAGCAGTTCTTC. Translated, it gives CASTPGGEGGGRSVDEQFF.

Note on this clonotype: Germline is not matched at one junction end, which may reflect a read error. The CDR3 protein is CSALDQNLSRNTETFF. CDR3 coding DNA: TGCAGCGCCCTCGATCAAAACCTCAGTCGGAACACTGAAACTTTCTTT. The V gene is TRBV29-1, the J gene TRBJ1-1; unclear D gene. The germline gives CDR1 SQVTM, CDR2 ANQGSEA. The CDR3 is 16 amino acids.

The chain links TRBV20-1 to TRBJ2-3; D gene ambiguous. Trimming removed 1 base from V and 5 bases from J, with 4 bases in between. The CDR3 is 11 amino acids. Germline V gene lookup returns CDR1 DFQATT and CDR2 SNEGSKA (reference sequence). CDR3: CSARGLDTQYF. The CDR3 bases are TGCAGTGCTAGAGGACTAGATACGCAGTATTTT.

J is TRBJ2-6 and V is TRBV12-3 or TRBV12-4; D remains ambiguous. V was pared by 7 bases and J by 5 bases, with 24 bases between. The CDR3 has 18 residues. Written as DNA, the CDR3 is TGTGCCAGCAACCTAAAAGAAGAAACAGCCTCCTGGGCCAACGTCCTGACTTTC. Translation gives CASNLKEETASWANVLTF.

The gene calls are TRBV5-1 and TRBJ2-1; TRBD1 agrees at 7 bases. V was pared by 7 bases and J by 5 bases, with 6 bases of the junction left unmatched. Germline-derived CDR1 and CDR2 are SGHRS and YFSETQ. CDR3 length equals 13 residues. CDR3 region: CASRTGQNNEQFF. In DNA form, the CDR3 reads TGCGCCAGCCGGACAGGTCAAAACAATGAGCAGTTCTTC.

The chain has TRBV10-3 and TRBJ2-7, with D tentatively TRBD1 (6 bases). V gave up 6 bases and J gave up 1 base, with 10 bases separating them. CDR1 is ENHRY and CDR2 is SYGVKD in the germline V gene. CDR3 length equals 13 residues. The DNA for the CDR3 is TGTGCCATCAGGAGAGACAGGTCCTACGAGCAGTACTTC. Translating it yields CAIRRDRSYEQYF.

The chain employs TRBV20-1 and TRBJ1-2; a possible D gene is TRBD1 (5 bases). CDR1 is DFQATT and CDR2 is SNEGSKA in the germline V gene (reference sequence). The CDR3 totals 13 residues. V lost 5 bases, J lost 1 base, and 11 bases lay in between. Here the CDR3 DNA reads TGCAGTGCTCCACGGGACGGTAACTATGGCTACACCTTC. Protein product: CSAPRDGNYGYTF.

V and J are TRBV20-1 and TRBJ2-7; D is uncertain. Germline V lookup: CDR1 DFQATT, CDR2 SNEGSKA (reference sequence). The CDR3 spans 12 residues. V was shortened by 3 bases and J by 0 bases, with 6 bases between the two germline ends. CDR3 bases: TGCAGTGCTAGGCCAGGCTCCTACGAGCAGTACTTC. The encoded protein is CSARPGSYEQYF.

This chain joins TRBV6-1 and TRBJ2-7, with 8 bases aligning to TRBD1. CDR3 length: 14 residues. J lost 7 bases, V lost 6 bases, and 11 bases had no gene match. Germline V CDR1 and CDR2: MNHNS, SASEGT. The CDR3 sequence: CASRAGTGRMEQYF. The DNA of the CDR3 is TGTGCCAGCAGGGCCGGGACAGGAAGAATGGAGCAGTACTTC.

This clonotype was seen a handful of times. V usage is TRBV5-1 and J usage is TRBJ2-1; 16 nucleotides match TRBD2. From germline, CDR1 is SGHRS and CDR2 YFSETQ. Trimming cost V 4 bases and J 4 bases; bases outside gene matches: 8. The CDR3 is 18 amino acids. Here the CDR3 DNA reads TGCGCCAGCAGCGCCAACCCGGGACTAGCGGGAGGGTACAATGAGCAGTTCTTC. Amino acid sequence: CASSANPGLAGGYNEQFF.

Concerning this clonotype itself: The junction departs from germline at one end; a sequencing error may be responsible. The chain is built from TRBV6-1 and TRBJ2-7, with D possibly TRBD2 on 6 matching bases. CDR1 and CDR2 (germline): MNHNS, SASEGT. CDR3 length: 14 residues. CDR3 amino acids: CACSDGGGKNEQYF. In DNA form, the CDR3 reads TGTGCCTGCAGTGATGGCGGAGGGAAGAACGAGCAGTACTTC.

This rearrangement joins TRBV19 to TRBJ2-1, with 9 nucleotides matching TRBD2. Germline CDR1 reads LNHDA; CDR2 reads SQIVND (reference sequence). There are 13 residues in the CDR3. The V segment lost 3 bases and the J segment 13 bases; nucleotides outside the gene matches: 7. The CDR3 DNA follows: TGTGCCAGTAGTATCCGGGCTAGCGGGACCCAGTTCTTC. Its translation is CASSIRASGTQFF.

The chain couples TRBV6-4 to TRBJ2-2, with D possibly TRBD2 on 5 matching bases. The V end was cut by 5 bases, the J end by 4 bases, with 14 bases between. This CDR3 region has 15 residues. Germline CDR1 and CDR2: MRHNA and SNTAGT. The DNA for the CDR3 is TGTGCCAGCAGTTCGGACGACGGAGGCACCGGGGAGCTGTTTTTT. Amino acid sequence: CASSSDDGGTGELFF.

The chain couples TRBV9 to TRBJ2-3, with D possibly TRBD2 on 5 matching bases. The CDR3 consists of 15 residues. The V and J ends lost 2 bases and 0 bases respectively, with 10 bases between them. Germline loops: CDR1 SGDLS, CDR2 YYNGEE. This CDR3 reads CASSVDFSSTDTQYF. The CDR3 DNA reads as TGTGCCAGCAGCGTGGACTTCTCTAGCACAGATACGCAGTATTTT.